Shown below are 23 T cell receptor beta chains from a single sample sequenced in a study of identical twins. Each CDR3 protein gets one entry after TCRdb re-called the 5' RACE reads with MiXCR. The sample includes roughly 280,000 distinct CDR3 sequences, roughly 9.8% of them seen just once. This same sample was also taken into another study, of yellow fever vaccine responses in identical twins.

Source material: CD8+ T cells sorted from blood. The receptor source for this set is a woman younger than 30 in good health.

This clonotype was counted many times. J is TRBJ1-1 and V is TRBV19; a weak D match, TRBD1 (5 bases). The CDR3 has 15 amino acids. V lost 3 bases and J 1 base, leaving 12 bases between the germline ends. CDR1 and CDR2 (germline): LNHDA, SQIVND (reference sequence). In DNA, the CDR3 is TGTGCCAGTAGTATGGGAGGGGCCGGGAACACTGAAGCTTTCTTT. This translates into CASSMGGAGNTEAFF. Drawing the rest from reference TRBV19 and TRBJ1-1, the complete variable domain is DGGITQSPKYLFRKEGQNVTLSCEQNLNHDAMYWYRQDPGQGLRLIYYSQIVNDFQKGDIAEGYSVSREKKESFPLTVTSAQKNPTAFYLCASSMGGAGNTEAFFGQGTRLTVV.

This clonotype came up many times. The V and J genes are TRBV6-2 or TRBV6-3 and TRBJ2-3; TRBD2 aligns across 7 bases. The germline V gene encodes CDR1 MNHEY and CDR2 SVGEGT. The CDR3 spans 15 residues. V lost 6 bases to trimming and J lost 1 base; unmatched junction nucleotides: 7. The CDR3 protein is CASRPKGRGTDTQYF. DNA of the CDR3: TGTGCCAGCAGACCTAAAGGGAGGGGCACAGATACGCAGTATTTT.

The CDR3 region has the DNA TGCGCCAGCAGCTTGGAAGGGGGGGGGAGTACTGAAGCTTTCTTT. The encoded protein is CASSLEGGGSTEAFF. The chain is built from TRBV5-1 and TRBJ1-1, with D perhaps matching TRBD1 (6 bases). CDR3 size: 15 residues. From germline, CDR1 is SGHRS and CDR2 YFSETQ. V was shortened by 0 bases and J by 5 bases, with 14 bases between the two germline ends.

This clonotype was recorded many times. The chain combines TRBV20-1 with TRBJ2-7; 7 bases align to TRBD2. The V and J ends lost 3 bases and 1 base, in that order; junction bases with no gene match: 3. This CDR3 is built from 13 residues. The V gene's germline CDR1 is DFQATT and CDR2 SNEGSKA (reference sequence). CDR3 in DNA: TGCAGTGCTAGGTCCGGGGGGTCCTACGAGCAGTACTTC. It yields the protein CSARSGGSYEQYF.

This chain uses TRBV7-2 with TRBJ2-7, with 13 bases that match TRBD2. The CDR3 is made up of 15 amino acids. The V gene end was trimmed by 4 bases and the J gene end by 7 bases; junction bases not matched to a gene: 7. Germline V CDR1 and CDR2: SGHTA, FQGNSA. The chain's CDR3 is CASSWTSGGSGEQYF. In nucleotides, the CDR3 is TGTGCCAGCAGCTGGACTAGCGGGGGCTCGGGGGAGCAGTACTTC.

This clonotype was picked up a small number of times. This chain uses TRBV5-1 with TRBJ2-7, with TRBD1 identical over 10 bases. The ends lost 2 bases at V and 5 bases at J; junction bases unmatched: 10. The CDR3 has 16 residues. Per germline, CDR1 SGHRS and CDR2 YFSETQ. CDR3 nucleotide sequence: TGCGCCAGCAGCTTAGTAGGGACAGGGGCAGACGACGAGCAGTACTTC. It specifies CASSLVGTGADDEQYF.

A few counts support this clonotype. CDR3 nucleotide sequence: TGTGCCAGCAGTTTAACCCGACTAGCGATTTACAATGAGCAGTTCTTC. Translation: CASSLTRLAIYNEQFF. This chain links TRBV28 with TRBJ2-1; TRBD2 matches at 8 bases. CDR3 length equals 16 residues. The germline CDR1 and CDR2 sequences are MDHEN and SYDVKM. J lost 4 bases, V lost 2 bases, and 7 bases had no gene match.

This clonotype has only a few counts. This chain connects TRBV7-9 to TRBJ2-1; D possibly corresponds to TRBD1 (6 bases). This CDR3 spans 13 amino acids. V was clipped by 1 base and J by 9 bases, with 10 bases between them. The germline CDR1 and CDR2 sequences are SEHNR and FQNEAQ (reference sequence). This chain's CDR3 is CASSLVKGVEQFF. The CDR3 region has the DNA TGTGCCAGCAGCTTAGTTAAGGGGGTTGAGCAGTTCTTC.

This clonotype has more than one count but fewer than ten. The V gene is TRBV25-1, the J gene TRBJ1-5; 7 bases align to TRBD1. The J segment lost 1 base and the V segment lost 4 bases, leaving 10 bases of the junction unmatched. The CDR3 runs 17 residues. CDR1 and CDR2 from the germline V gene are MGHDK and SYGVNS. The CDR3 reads CASSAEGGRWSNQPQHF. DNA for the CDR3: TGTGCCAGCAGTGCAGAAGGGGGCAGGTGGAGCAATCAGCCCCAGCATTTT.

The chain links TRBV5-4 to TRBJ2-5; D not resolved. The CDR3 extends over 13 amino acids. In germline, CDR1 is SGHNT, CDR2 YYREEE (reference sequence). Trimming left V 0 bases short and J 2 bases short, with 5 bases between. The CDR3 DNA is TGTGCCAGCAGCTTGGATGAACAAGAGACCCAGTACTTC. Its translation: CASSLDEQETQYF.

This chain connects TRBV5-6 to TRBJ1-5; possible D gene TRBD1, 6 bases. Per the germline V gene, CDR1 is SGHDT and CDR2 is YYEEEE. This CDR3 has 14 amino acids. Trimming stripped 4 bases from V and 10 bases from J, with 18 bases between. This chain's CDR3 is CASSLQGSPIPQHF. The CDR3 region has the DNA TGTGCCAGCAGCCTCCAGGGGTCGCCGATCCCCCAGCATTTT.

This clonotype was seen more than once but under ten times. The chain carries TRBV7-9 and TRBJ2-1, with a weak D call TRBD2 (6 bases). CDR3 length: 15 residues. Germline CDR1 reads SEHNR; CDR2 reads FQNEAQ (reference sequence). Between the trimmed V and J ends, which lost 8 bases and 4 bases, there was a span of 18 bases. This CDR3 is CASPPGGRQYNEQFF. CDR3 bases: TGTGCCAGCCCCCCTGGAGGGCGGCAGTACAATGAGCAGTTCTTC. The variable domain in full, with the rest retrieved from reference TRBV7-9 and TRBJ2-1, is DTGVSQNPRHKITKRGQNVTFRCDPISEHNRLYWYRQTLGQGPEFLTYFQNEAQLEKSRLLSDRFSAERPKGSFSTLEIQRTEQGDSAMYLCASPPGGRQYNEQFFGPGTRLTVL.

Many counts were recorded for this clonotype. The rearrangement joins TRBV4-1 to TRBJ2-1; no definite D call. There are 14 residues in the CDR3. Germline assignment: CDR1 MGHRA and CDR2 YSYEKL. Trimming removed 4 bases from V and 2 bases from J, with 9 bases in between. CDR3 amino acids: CASSPPSAYNEQFF. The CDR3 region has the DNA TGCGCCAGCAGCCCCCCCAGCGCCTACAATGAGCAGTTCTTC.

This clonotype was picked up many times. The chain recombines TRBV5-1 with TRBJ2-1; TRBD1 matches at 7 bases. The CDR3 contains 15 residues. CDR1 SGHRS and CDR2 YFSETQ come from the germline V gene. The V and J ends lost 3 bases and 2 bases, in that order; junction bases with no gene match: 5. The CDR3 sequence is CASSSTGDTYNEQFF. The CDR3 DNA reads TGCGCCAGCAGCTCCACAGGGGACACCTACAATGAGCAGTTCTTC. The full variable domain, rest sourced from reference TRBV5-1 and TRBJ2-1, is KAGVTQTPRYLIKTRGQQVTLSCSPISGHRSVSWYQQTPGQGLQFLFEYFSETQRNKGNFPGRFSGRQFSNSRSEMNVSTLELGDSALYLCASSSTGDTYNEQFFGPGTRLTVL.

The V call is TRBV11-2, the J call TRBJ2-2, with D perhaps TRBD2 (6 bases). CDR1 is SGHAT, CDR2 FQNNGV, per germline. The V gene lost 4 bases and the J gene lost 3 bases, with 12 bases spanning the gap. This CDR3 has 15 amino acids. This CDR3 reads CASSSRDSYTGELFF. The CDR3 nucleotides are TGTGCCAGCAGCTCACGGGACTCCTACACCGGGGAGCTGTTTTTT.

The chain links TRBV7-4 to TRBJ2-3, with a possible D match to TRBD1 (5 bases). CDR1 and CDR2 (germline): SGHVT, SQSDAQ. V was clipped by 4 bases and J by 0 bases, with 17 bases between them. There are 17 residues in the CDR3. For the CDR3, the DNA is TGTGCCAGCAGCTCTAAGAGTCTAGGGGCTAGCACAGATACGCAGTATTTT. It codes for CASSSKSLGASTDTQYF. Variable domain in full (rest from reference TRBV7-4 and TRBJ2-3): GAGVSQSPRYKVAKRGRDVALRCDSISGHVTLYWYRQTLGQGSEVLTYSQSDAQRDKSGRPSGRFSAERPERSVSTLKIQRTEQGDSAVYLCASSSKSLGASTDTQYFGPGTRLTVL.

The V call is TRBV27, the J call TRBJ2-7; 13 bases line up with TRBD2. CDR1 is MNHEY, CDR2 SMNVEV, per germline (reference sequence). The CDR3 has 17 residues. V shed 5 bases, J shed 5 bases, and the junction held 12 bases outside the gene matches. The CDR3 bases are TGTGCCAGCAGTCATCCACCGACTAGCGGGGGGAGCAACGAGCAGTACTTC. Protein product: CASSHPPTSGGSNEQYF.

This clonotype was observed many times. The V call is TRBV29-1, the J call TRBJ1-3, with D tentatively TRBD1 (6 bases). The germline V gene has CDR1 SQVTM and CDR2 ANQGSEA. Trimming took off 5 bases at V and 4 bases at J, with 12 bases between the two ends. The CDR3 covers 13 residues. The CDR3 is CSVMTGSGNTIYF. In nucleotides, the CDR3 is TGCAGCGTTATGACAGGATCGGGAAACACCATATATTTT.

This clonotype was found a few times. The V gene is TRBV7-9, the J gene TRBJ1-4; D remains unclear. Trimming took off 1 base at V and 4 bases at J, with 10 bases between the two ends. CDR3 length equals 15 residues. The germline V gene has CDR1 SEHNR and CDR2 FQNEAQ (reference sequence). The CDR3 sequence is CASSLDRELNEKLFF. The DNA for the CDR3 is TGTGCCAGCAGCTTAGATAGGGAACTTAATGAAAAACTGTTTTTT.

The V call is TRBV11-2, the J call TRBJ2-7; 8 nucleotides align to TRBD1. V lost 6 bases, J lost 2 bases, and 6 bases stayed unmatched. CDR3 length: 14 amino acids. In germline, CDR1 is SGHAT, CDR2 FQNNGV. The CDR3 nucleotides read TGTGCCAGCAGACCGACAGGGGATCCCTACGAGCAGTACTTC. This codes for CASRPTGDPYEQYF.

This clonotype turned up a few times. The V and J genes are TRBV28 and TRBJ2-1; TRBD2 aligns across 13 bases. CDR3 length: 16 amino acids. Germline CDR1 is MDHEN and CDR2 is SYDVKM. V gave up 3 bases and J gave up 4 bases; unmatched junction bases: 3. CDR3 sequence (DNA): TGTGCCAGCAGTTTCGGGACTAGCGGGGCTTACAATGAGCAGTTCTTC. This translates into CASSFGTSGAYNEQFF.

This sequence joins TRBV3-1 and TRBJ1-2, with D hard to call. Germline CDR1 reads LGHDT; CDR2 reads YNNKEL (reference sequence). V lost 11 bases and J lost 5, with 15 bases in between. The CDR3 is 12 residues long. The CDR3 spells CAREPPDYGYTF. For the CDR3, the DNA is TGTGCCCGCGAGCCCCCGGATTATGGCTACACCTTC.

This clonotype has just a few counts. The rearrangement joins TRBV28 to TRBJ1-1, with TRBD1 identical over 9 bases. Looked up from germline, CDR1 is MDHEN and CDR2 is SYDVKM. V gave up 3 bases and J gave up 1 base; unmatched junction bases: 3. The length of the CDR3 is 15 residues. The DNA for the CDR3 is TGTGCCAGCAGTTTCGGGACAGGGACGAACACTGAAGCTTTCTTT. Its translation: CASSFGTGTNTEAFF.